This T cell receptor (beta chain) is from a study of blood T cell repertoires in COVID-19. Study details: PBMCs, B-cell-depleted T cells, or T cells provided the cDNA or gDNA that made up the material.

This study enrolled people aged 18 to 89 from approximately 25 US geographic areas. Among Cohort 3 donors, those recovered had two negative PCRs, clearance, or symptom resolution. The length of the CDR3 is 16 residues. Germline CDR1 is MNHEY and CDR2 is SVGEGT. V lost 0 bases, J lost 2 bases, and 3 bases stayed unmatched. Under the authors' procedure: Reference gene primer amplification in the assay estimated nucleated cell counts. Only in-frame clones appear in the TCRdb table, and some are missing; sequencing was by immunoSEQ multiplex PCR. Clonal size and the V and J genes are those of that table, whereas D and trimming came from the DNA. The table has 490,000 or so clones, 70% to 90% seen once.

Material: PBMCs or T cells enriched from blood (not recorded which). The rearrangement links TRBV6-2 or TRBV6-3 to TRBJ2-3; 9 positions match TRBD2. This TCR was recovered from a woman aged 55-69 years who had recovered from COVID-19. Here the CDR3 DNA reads TGTGCCAGCAGTTACTCAGAGCGGGGGGCCACAGATACGCAGTATTTT. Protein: CASSYSERGATDTQYF.